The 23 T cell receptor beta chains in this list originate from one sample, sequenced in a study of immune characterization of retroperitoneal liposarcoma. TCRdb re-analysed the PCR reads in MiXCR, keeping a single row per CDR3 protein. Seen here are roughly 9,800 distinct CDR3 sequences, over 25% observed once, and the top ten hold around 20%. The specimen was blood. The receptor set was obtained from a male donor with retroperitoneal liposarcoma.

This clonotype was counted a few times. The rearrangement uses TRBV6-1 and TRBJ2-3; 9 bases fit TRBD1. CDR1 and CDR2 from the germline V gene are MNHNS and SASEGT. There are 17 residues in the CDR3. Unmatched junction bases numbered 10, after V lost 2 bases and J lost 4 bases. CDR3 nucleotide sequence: TGTGCCAGCAGTGAAAAGGGAGGGACAGGGTTTCCAGATACGCAGTATTTT. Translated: CASSEKGGTGFPDTQYF.

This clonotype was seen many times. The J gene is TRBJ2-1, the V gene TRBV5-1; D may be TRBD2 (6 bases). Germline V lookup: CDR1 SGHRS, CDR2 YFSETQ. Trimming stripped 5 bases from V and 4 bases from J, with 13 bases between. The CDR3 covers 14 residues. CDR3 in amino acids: CASRPGTGYNEQFF. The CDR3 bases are TGCGCCAGCAGACCCGGGACTGGATACAATGAGCAGTTCTTC.

The chain's CDR3 is CSARDTDRNQETQYF. The CDR3 coding sequence is TGCAGTGCTAGAGATACGGACAGGAACCAAGAGACCCAGTACTTC. J is TRBJ2-5 and V is TRBV20-1, with 7 positions matching TRBD1. CDR1 is DFQATT, CDR2 SNEGSKA, per germline (reference sequence). The CDR3 spans 15 residues. V lost 0 bases to trimming and J lost 0 bases; unmatched junction nucleotides: 4.

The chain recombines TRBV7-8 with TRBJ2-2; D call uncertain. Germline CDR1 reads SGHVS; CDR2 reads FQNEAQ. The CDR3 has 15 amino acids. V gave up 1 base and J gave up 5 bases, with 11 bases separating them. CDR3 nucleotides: TGTGCCAGCAGCTTAGGTGTATCTAGAACCGGGGAGCTGTTTTTT. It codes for CASSLGVSRTGELFF.

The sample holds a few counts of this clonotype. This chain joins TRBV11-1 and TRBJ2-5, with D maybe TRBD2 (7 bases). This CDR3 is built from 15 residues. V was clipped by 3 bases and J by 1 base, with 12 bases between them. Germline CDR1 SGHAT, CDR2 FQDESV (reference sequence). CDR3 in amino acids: CASSFGGAPQETQYF. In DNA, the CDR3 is TGTGCCAGCAGCTTTGGGGGGGCCCCCCAAGAGACCCAGTACTTC.

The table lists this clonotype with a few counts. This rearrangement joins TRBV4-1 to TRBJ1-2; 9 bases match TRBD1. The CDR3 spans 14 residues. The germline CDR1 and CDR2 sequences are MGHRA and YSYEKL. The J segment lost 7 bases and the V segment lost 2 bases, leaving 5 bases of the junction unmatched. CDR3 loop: CASSQSTGGAGYTF. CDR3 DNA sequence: TGCGCCAGCAGCCAATCCACAGGGGGCGCTGGCTACACCTTC.

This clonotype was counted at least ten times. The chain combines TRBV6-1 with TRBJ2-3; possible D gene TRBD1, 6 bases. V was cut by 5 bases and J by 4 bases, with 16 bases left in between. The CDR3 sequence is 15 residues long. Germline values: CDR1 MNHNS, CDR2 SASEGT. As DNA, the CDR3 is TGTGCCAGCAGTCCCTACAGGGCCAGGGCAGATACGCAGTATTTT. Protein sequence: CASSPYRARADTQYF.

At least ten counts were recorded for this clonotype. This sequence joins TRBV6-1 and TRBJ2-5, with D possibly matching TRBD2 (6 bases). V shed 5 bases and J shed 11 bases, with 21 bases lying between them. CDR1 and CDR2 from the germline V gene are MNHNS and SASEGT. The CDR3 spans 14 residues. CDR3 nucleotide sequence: TGTGCCAGCAGTCCCTCGCGGCTCCCGGGGGAGCAGTACTTC. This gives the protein CASSPSRLPGEQYF.

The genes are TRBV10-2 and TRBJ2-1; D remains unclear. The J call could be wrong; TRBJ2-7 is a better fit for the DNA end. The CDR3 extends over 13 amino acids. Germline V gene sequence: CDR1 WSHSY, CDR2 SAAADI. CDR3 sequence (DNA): TGCGCCAGCAGTGAGTCGTTTTCGTACGAGCAGTACTTC. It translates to CASSESFSYEQYF.

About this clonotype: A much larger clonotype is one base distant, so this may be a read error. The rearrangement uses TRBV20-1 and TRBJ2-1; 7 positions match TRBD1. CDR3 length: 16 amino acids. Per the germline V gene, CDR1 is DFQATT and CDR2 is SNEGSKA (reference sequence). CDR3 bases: TGCAGTGCTAGGTTGGGACAGTATAGCTCCTACAATGAGCAGTTATTC. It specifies CSARLGQYSSYNEQLF.

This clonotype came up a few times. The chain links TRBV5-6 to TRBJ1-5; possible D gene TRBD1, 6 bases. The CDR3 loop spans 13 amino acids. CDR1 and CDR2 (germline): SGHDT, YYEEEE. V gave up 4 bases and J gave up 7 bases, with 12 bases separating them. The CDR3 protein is CASSPQGGQPQHF. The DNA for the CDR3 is TGTGCCAGCAGCCCACAGGGTGGGCAGCCCCAGCATTTT.

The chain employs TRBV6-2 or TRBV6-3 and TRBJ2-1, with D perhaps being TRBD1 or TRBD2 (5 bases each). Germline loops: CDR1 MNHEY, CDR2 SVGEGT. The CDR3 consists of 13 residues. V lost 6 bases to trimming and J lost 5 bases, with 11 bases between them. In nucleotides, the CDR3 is TGTGCCAGCAGGGACACAGCGGACAATGAGCAGTTCTTC. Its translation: CASRDTADNEQFF.

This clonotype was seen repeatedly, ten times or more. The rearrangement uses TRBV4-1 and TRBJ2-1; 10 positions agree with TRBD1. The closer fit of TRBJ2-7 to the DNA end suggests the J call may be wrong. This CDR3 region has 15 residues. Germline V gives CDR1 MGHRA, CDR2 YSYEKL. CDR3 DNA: TGCGCCAGCAGCCAAGAGGGGACAGGGGTCTACGAGCAGTACTTC. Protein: CASSQEGTGVYEQYF.

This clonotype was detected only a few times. This CDR3 is CASSQDRGRAQHF. The CDR3 DNA follows: TGCGCCAGCAGCCAAGATAGGGGAAGGGCCCAGCATTTT. The chain couples TRBV4-1 to TRBJ1-5, with D possibly being TRBD1 (5 bases). CDR1 and CDR2 from the germline V gene are MGHRA and YSYEKL. This CDR3 is built from 13 residues. Trimming pared 0 bases from V and 11 bases from J, leaving 11 bases between.

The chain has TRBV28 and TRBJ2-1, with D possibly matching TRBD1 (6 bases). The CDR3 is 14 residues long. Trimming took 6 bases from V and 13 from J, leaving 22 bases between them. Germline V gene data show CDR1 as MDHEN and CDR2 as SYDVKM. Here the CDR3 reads CASSLQGFQETQFF. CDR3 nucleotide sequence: TGTGCCAGCAGCCTACAGGGTTTTCAGGAGACCCAGTTCTTC.

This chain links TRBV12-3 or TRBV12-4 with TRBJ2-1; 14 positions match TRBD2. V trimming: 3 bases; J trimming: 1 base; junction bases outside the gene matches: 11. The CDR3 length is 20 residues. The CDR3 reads CASSFLSGLAGVGSYNEQFF. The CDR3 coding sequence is TGTGCCAGCAGTTTCCTCTCGGGACTAGCGGGAGTAGGATCCTACAATGAGCAGTTCTTC.

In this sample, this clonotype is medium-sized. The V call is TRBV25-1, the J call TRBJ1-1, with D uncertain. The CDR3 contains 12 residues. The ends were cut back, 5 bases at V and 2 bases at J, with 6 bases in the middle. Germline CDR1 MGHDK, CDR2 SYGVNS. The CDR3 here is CASSLGNTEAFF. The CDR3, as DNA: TGTGCCAGCAGTTTAGGAAACACTGAAGCTTTCTTT.

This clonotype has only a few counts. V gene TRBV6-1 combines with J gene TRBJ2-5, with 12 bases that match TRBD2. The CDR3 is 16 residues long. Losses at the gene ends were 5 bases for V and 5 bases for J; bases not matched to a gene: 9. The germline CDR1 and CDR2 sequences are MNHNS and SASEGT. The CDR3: CASSSSGGAVLETQYF. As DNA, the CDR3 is TGTGCCAGCAGTTCTAGCGGGGGGGCCGTTTTGGAGACCCAGTACTTC.

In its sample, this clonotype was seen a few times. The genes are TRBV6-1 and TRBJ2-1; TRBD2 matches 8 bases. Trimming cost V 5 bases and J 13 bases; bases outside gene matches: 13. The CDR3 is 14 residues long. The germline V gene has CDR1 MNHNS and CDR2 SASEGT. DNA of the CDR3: TGTGCCAGCAGTAGACTCGGGGGGGAAGAGACCCAGTTCTTC. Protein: CASSRLGGEETQFF.

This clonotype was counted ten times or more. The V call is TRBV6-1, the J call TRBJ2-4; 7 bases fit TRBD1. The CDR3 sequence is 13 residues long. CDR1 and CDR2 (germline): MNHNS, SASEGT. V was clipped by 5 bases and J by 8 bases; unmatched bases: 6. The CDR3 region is CASSSRTGDIQYF. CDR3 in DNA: TGTGCCAGCAGTAGCAGAACAGGGGACATTCAGTACTTC.

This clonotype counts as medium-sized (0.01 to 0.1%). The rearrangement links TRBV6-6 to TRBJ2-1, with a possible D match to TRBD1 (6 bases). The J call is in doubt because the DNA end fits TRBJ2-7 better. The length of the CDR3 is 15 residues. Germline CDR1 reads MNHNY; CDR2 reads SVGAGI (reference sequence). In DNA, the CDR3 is TGTGCCAGCAGTTACCGGGGACAAACCTACAATGAGCAGTACTTC. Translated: CASSYRGQTYNEQYF.

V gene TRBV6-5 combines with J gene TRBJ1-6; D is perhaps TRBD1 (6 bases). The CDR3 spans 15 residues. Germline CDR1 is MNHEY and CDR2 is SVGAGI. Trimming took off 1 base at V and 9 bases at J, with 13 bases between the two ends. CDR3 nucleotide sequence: TGTGCCAGCAGTTACTTGGGGGGGGCAGGTTCACCCCTCCACTTT. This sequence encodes CASSYLGGAGSPLHF.

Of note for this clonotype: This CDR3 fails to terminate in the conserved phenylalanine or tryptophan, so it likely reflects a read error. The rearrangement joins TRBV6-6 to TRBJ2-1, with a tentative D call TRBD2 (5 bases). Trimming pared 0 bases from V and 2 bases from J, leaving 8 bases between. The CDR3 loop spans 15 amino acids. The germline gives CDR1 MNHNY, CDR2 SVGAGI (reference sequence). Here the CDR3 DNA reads TGTGCCAGCAGTTACTCGAAAGCGGCCTACAATGAGCAGTTCTTG. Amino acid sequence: CASSYSKAAYNEQFL.